These 24 T cell receptor beta chains share one sample of origin, sequenced in a study of long-term antiretroviral therapy in people with HIV. Version v3.0 of the immunoSEQ assay ran at survey level. Using immunoSEQ multiplex PCR, the repertoire was profiled, and TCRdb retains in-frame clones only, with some absent. There are 30,000 to 35,000 clones in the sample; about 83% occur only once, and roughly 7.9% lies in the top ten. The specimen was unsorted PBMCs, collected 0.4 years before starting antiretroviral therapy. These receptors were taken from a man between 18 and 29 years old with HIV.

This clone occurred a few times. The V call is TRBV7-2, the J call TRBJ2-4; 8 bases line up with TRBD1. The CDR3 has 16 residues. Trimming removed 0 bases from V and 1 base from J; junction bases left unmatched: 2. CDR1 is SGHTA and CDR2 is FQGNSA in the germline V gene. CDR3 DNA: TGTGCCAGCAGCTTAGCGAGGACAGGGGCCAAAAACATTCAGTACTTC. Its translation: CASSLARTGAKNIQYF.

The J gene is TRBJ1-2, the V gene TRBV2; 8 bases are a match to TRBD1. Germline CDR1 SNHLY, CDR2 FYNNEI. V trimming: 4 bases; J trimming: 7 bases; junction bases outside the gene matches: 8. The CDR3 length is 14 residues. CDR3: CASSARTGFSGYTF. Written as DNA, the CDR3 is TGTGCCAGCAGTGCGAGGACAGGGTTCAGTGGCTACACCTTC.

This chain joins TRBV7-8 and TRBJ2-3, with 7 bases lining up with TRBD2. V shed 3 bases and J 0 bases; nucleotides not matched to a gene: 3. Per germline, CDR1 SGHVS and CDR2 FQNEAQ. The CDR3 consists of 15 residues. The CDR3 coding sequence is TGTGCCAGCAGCTTGACTAGCCGAAGCACAGATACGCAGTATTTT. It codes for CASSLTSRSTDTQYF.

CDR3 in DNA: TGTGCCAGCAGTTTGTGGGACTCTGGGGCCAACGTCCTGACTTTC. Protein: CASSLWDSGANVLTF. The genes are TRBV28 and TRBJ2-6; D unresolved. This CDR3 is 15 amino acids long. The germline gives CDR1 MDHEN, CDR2 SYDVKM. Trimming pared 3 bases from V and 0 bases from J, leaving 6 bases between. The entire variable domain, with the rest obtained from reference TRBV28 and TRBJ2-6, is as follows: DVKVTQSSRYLVKRTGEKVFLECVQDMDHENMFWYRQDPGLGLRLIYFSYDVKMKEKGDIPEGYSVSREKKERFSLILESASTNQTSMYLCASSLWDSGANVLTFGAGSRLTVL.

The chain has TRBV2 and TRBJ1-1, with 8 positions matching TRBD1. The CDR3 consists of 17 residues. The germline CDR1 and CDR2 sequences are SNHLY and FYNNEI. V lost 3 bases, J lost 5 bases, and 14 bases stayed unmatched. CDR3 sequence reads: CASSEGRGRSRRTEAFF. In nucleotides, the CDR3 is TGTGCCAGCAGTGAGGGCAGGGGGCGATCCAGGAGGACTGAAGCTTTCTTT.

This sequence joins TRBV15 and TRBJ2-3; 10 bases fit TRBD2. The V and J ends lost 2 bases and 4 bases, in that order; junction bases with no gene match: 12. The CDR3 is 18 amino acids. The germline V gene has CDR1 LNHNV and CDR2 YYDKDF (reference sequence). CDR3 DNA: TGTGCCACCAGCAGAATCCGCGGAGCGGGAGGGCCTTCAGATACGCAGTATTTT. Translated: CATSRIRGAGGPSDTQYF.

The rearrangement uses TRBV15 and TRBJ2-2, with TRBD2 identical over 8 bases. The V and J ends lost 6 bases and 5 bases, in that order; junction bases with no gene match: 8. The CDR3 spans 15 residues. The germline V gene has CDR1 LNHNV and CDR2 YYDKDF (reference sequence). CDR3 region: CATREGLAGTGELFF. CDR3 bases: TGTGCCACCAGGGAAGGACTAGCCGGGACCGGGGAGCTGTTTTTT. The full variable domain, with the rest looked up from reference TRBV15 and TRBJ2-2, is DAMVIQNPRYQVTQFGKPVTLSCSQTLNHNVMYWYQQKSSQAPKLLFHYYDKDFNNEADTPDNFQSRRPNTSFCFLDIRSPGLGDTAMYLCATREGLAGTGELFFGEGSRLTVL.

The V call is TRBV29-1, the J call TRBJ2-1, with D perhaps assigned TRBD1 or TRBD2 (6 bases each). The length of the CDR3 is 19 residues. Looked up from germline, CDR1 is SQVTM and CDR2 is ANQGSEA. V lost 0 bases, J lost 0 bases, and 21 bases lay in between. As DNA, the CDR3 is TGCAGCGTTGAAGATATCGGGGGCCGGTCGTTCCTCTCCTACAATGAGCAGTTCTTC. Encoded protein: CSVEDIGGRSFLSYNEQFF.

The chain employs TRBV9 and TRBJ1-2; D might be TRBD1 (5 bases). CDR1 and CDR2 (germline): SGDLS, YYNGEE. V was trimmed by 2 bases and J by 4 bases, leaving 12 bases between them. CDR3 length: 14 amino acids. The CDR3 coding sequence is TGTGCCAGCAGCGTGGCCGACAGCGGCTATGGCTACACCTTC. It encodes CASSVADSGYGYTF.

This chain uses TRBV19 with TRBJ1-5; TRBD1 aligns across 9 bases. The CDR3 consists of 16 residues. Germline CDR1 reads LNHDA; CDR2 reads SQIVND (reference sequence). Losses at the gene ends were 7 bases for V and 3 bases for J; bases not matched to a gene: 10. CDR3: CASTRTGATFNQPQHF. The CDR3 DNA reads as TGTGCCAGTACTAGGACAGGGGCGACATTCAATCAGCCCCAGCATTTT.

This sequence joins TRBV27 and TRBJ2-2; the D gene is possibly TRBD2 (6 bases). Trimming cost V 10 bases and J 4 bases, with 16 bases left between them. The CDR3 totals 14 residues. Germline CDR1 is MNHEY and CDR2 is SMNVEV (reference sequence). The CDR3 DNA sequence: TGTGCCATTAGACTAGGTCCTAGCACCGGGGAGCTGTTTTTT. Translation: CAIRLGPSTGELFF.

This sequence joins TRBV29-1 and TRBJ2-5, with D possibly matching TRBD1 (5 bases). The CDR3 is 15 amino acids. V was trimmed by 3 bases and J by 1 base, leaving 15 bases between them. Germline CDR1 SQVTM, CDR2 ANQGSEA. The CDR3 DNA sequence: TGCAGCGTTGAGGCAGGGAAAGTAGTCCAAGAGACCCAGTACTTC. This gives the protein CSVEAGKVVQETQYF. Looking up the rest from reference TRBV29-1 and TRBJ2-5 gives the full variable domain: SAVISQKPSRDICQRGTSLTIQCQVDSQVTMMFWYRQQPGQSLTLIATANQGSEATYESGFVIDKFPISRPNLTFSTLTVSNMSPEDSSIYLCSVEAGKVVQETQYFGPGTRLLVL.

The chain recombines TRBV29-1 with TRBJ2-3; 9 nucleotides line up with TRBD1. The germline V gene has CDR1 SQVTM and CDR2 ANQGSEA. The V segment lost 7 bases and the J segment 1 base; nucleotides outside the gene matches: 3. CDR3 size: 13 residues. The CDR3 bases are TGCAGCGCAAGGACAGGGGGCACAGATACGCAGTATTTT. Its protein product is CSARTGGTDTQYF.

The chain has TRBV6-6 and TRBJ1-2; D gene unclear. Germline values: CDR1 MNHNY, CDR2 SVGAGI (reference sequence). Trimming cost V 10 bases and J 2 bases, with 17 bases left between them. This CDR3 contains 14 residues. In nucleotides, the CDR3 is TGTGCCACCTACCCCTCAGGAGGCAACTATGGCTACACCTTC. It translates to CATYPSGGNYGYTF.

This chain joins TRBV6-6 and TRBJ1-1; D is uncertain. V was pared by 0 bases and J by 3 bases, with 5 bases between. CDR1 is MNHNY, CDR2 SVGAGI, per germline (reference sequence). The CDR3 loop spans 13 amino acids. The CDR3 sequence: CASSYSPDTEAFF. CDR3 sequence (DNA): TGTGCCAGCAGTTACTCGCCCGACACTGAAGCTTTCTTT.

V is TRBV23-1 and J is TRBJ2-4, with 10 bases fitting TRBD1. TRBV23-1 is assigned to the ORF class and has an uncertain function. J was trimmed by 1 base and V by 2 bases; bases with no gene match: 5. The CDR3 has 17 residues. DNA for the CDR3: TGCGCCAGCAGTCAACTTGGGACAGGGGCGGCCAAAAACATTCAGTACTTC. Translation: CASSQLGTGAAKNIQYF.

The rearrangement links TRBV10-3 to TRBJ2-7; no firm D call. Germline V CDR1 and CDR2: ENHRY, SYGVKD. This CDR3 region has 14 residues. Trimming took 3 bases from V and 6 from J, leaving 15 bases between them. CDR3 nucleotide sequence: TGTGCCATCAGTGAAAACGCTCCGCCTGGCGAGCAGTACTTC. Translation gives CAISENAPPGEQYF.

The chain is built from TRBV7-8 and TRBJ2-1; 13 bases are a match to TRBD2. The germline V gene has CDR1 SGHVS and CDR2 FQNEAQ. This CDR3 comprises 17 residues. With V trimmed by 1 base and J by 4 bases, 4 bases remained unmatched. CDR3 protein: CASSLGRLAGGYNEQFF. DNA for the CDR3: TGTGCCAGCAGCTTAGGAAGACTAGCGGGAGGATACAATGAGCAGTTCTTC.

The chain uses TRBV15 and TRBJ1-2; possibly TRBD1 for D (5 bases). The ends were cut back, 2 bases at V and 4 bases at J, with 11 bases in the middle. This CDR3 region has 14 residues. The germline CDR1 and CDR2 sequences are LNHNV and YYDKDF (reference sequence). Here the CDR3 DNA reads TGTGCCACCAGCAGATTGACAGATACCTATGGCTACACCTTC. Its translation is CATSRLTDTYGYTF.

V is TRBV11-2 and J is TRBJ2-1, with D perhaps matching TRBD1 (6 bases). Germline CDR1 and CDR2: SGHAT and FQNNGV. The V end lost 5 bases, the J end lost 12 bases, and 23 bases lay between the germline ends. The CDR3 consists of 15 residues. The CDR3 here is CASSIINRESSGQFF. The CDR3 region has the DNA TGTGCCAGCAGCATCATAAACAGGGAGTCGAGCGGGCAGTTCTTC.

CDR3 DNA sequence: TGTGCCAGCAGAGGCGGGACACCTTATAATTCACCCCTCCACTTT. Amino acid sequence: CASRGGTPYNSPLHF. The chain couples TRBV6-5 to TRBJ1-6; possible D gene TRBD1, 6 bases. V was shortened by 6 bases and J by 4 bases, with 13 bases between the two germline ends. Germline V CDR1 and CDR2: MNHEY, SVGAGI. The CDR3 contains 15 residues.

This clone appeared a single time. Additional DNA sequences in this sample encode the identical CDR3. This chain uses TRBV7-9 with TRBJ1-1; D ambiguous. The CDR3 sequence is 12 residues long. Trimming took off 1 base at V and 3 bases at J, with 3 bases between the two ends. Per the germline V gene, CDR1 is SEHNR and CDR2 is FQNEAQ (reference sequence). The CDR3 DNA sequence: TGTGCCAGCAGCTTAGGATACACTGAAGCTTTCTTT. Translating it yields CASSLGYTEAFF.

The rearrangement joins TRBV19 to TRBJ1-5; a possible D gene is TRBD1 (6 bases). The CDR3 is 15 amino acids. Trimming took off 3 bases at V and 5 bases at J, with 14 bases between the two ends. The V gene's germline CDR1 is LNHDA and CDR2 SQIVND (reference sequence). Here the CDR3 DNA reads TGTGCCAGTAGTATTGGGGGCAGGGGTGATCAGCCCCAGCATTTT. Protein product: CASSIGGRGDQPQHF. The full variable domain, with the rest looked up from reference TRBV19 and TRBJ1-5, is DGGITQSPKYLFRKEGQNVTLSCEQNLNHDAMYWYRQDPGQGLRLIYYSQIVNDFQKGDIAEGYSVSREKKESFPLTVTSAQKNPTAFYLCASSIGGRGDQPQHFGDGTRLSIL.

V and J are TRBV27 and TRBJ2-7; D is possibly TRBD2 (6 bases). The CDR3 totals 15 residues. The V end was cut by 6 bases, the J end by 0 bases, with 15 bases between. The germline V gene encodes CDR1 MNHEY and CDR2 SMNVEV (reference sequence). This chain's CDR3 is CASSTRDSGSYEQYF. The CDR3, as DNA: TGTGCCAGCAGCACCCGGGATAGCGGCTCCTACGAGCAGTACTTC.